This TCR beta chain was identified in a study of OX40 agonist ivuxolimab in advanced cancers. The wider study: Patients received the agonistic anti-OX40 (CD134) antibody ivuxolimab. General study points: Antigen specificity of clonally expanded peripheral T cells was not established. At 0.1 to 3.0 mg/kg and by week 6, clonal expansion occurred in CD4+ and CD8+ blood T cells.

This CDR3 comprises 18 residues. Germline CDR1 GTSNPN, CDR2 SVGIG (reference sequence). Assay: immunoSEQ multiplex PCR; the TCRdb copy retains only in-frame clones and omits some. The sample holds some 130,000 clones, about 92% seen once. Concerning this clone itself: Antigen specificity is unknown. The junction shows a germline mismatch at one end, possibly a read error. The identical CDR3 is also encoded by other nucleotide sequences in the sample.

The sequencing used CD4+ or CD8+ T cells sorted from blood, collected in a trial of the OX40 agonist ivuxolimab. The V and J genes are TRBV30 and TRBJ1-3, with 7 bases fitting TRBD1. This TCR came from an adult with an advanced solid tumor such as melanoma, head and neck, liver or kidney cancer. CDR3 coding DNA: TGCGCCTGGAGTGTTGCCGCACAGGGGCCAAGCTCTGGAAACACCATATATTTT. Residues: CAWSVAAQGPSSGNTIYF.